This passage covers 20 T cell receptor beta chains from one sample sequenced in a study of T cell responses to AZD1222 COVID-19 vaccine. The repertoire was sequenced with immunoSEQ multiplex PCR; TCRdb's copy has only in-frame clones and lacks some. The sample lists roughly 110,000 clones; 87% were seen once. The sample here was peripheral blood, taken 28 days after the second AZD1222 dose. These receptors were collected from an adult who received the AZD1222 COVID-19 vaccine.

The chain joins TRBV7-8 to TRBJ2-7; D tentatively reads TRBD1 or TRBD2 (5 bases each). The CDR3 runs 16 residues. V was pared by 5 bases and J by 3 bases, with 20 bases between. CDR1 and CDR2 from the germline V gene are SGHVS and FQNEAQ. The CDR3 DNA reads as TGTGCCAGCAGCCAATCCCGGGACGAAACCAACTACGAGCAGTACTTC. It yields the protein CASSQSRDETNYEQYF.

The rearrangement uses TRBV6-5 and TRBJ1-6; D remains ambiguous. Looked up from germline, CDR1 is MNHEY and CDR2 is SVGAGI. CDR3 length: 14 residues. Between the trimmed V and J ends, which lost 2 bases and 6 bases, there was a span of 8 bases. As DNA, the CDR3 is TGTGCCAGCAGTTACGGCCGGTTTAATTCACCCCTCCACTTT. As protein: CASSYGRFNSPLHF.

The chain combines TRBV6-4 with TRBJ1-6; D is uncertain. V dropped 5 bases and J dropped 7 bases, with 9 bases sitting between them. There are 13 residues in the CDR3. Germline lookup yields CDR1 MRHNA and CDR2 SNTAGT. The CDR3 DNA is TGTGCCAGCAGTACAACGACAAATTCACCCCTCCACTTT. Its protein product is CASSTTTNSPLHF.

The rearrangement uses TRBV5-1 and TRBJ1-2; possible D gene TRBD1, 5 bases. V lost 0 bases, J lost 2 bases, and 14 bases lay in between. The CDR3 sequence is 16 residues long. CDR1 is SGHRS, CDR2 YFSETQ, per germline. For the CDR3, the DNA is TGCGCCAGCAGCTTGGCCGGAAGGGGTGTAAACTATGGCTACACCTTC. Its protein product is CASSLAGRGVNYGYTF.

The chain combines TRBV12-3 or TRBV12-4 with TRBJ1-5, with D possibly TRBD1 on 6 matching bases. Trimming pared 4 bases from V and 7 bases from J, leaving 11 bases between. The CDR3 contains 13 residues. In DNA form, the CDR3 reads TGTGCCAGCAGTTCGGCACAGGGACAGCCCCAGCATTTT. This translates into CASSSAQGQPQHF.

The chain employs TRBV7-9 and TRBJ1-1; no definite D call. The CDR3 spans 13 residues. Trimming took 1 base from V and 2 from J, leaving 5 bases between them. Per germline, CDR1 SEHNR and CDR2 FQNEAQ (reference sequence). Here the CDR3 reads CASSLDRNTEAFF. The DNA for the CDR3 is TGTGCCAGCAGCTTAGACAGAAACACTGAAGCTTTCTTT.

The chain couples TRBV6-5 to TRBJ2-7, with D uncertain. The CDR3 length is 14 residues. Looked up from germline, CDR1 is MNHEY and CDR2 is SVGAGI. V was pared by 0 bases and J by 1 base, with 7 bases between. The CDR3 sequence is CASSYSVASYEQYF. DNA of the CDR3: TGTGCCAGCAGTTACTCTGTAGCTTCCTACGAGCAGTACTTC.

The genes are TRBV27 and TRBJ2-7; 8 bases line up with TRBD1. Trimming cost V 0 bases and J 2 bases; bases outside gene matches: 3. This CDR3 comprises 15 residues. Germline lookup yields CDR1 MNHEY and CDR2 SMNVEV (reference sequence). CDR3: CASSLSHRGTYEQYF. The DNA for the CDR3 is TGTGCCAGCAGTTTATCCCACAGGGGGACCTACGAGCAGTACTTC.

The chain carries TRBV3-1 (or the pseudogene TRBV3-2) and TRBJ1-5; D ambiguous. The V gene's germline CDR1 is LGHDT and CDR2 YNNKEL (reference sequence). The CDR3 is 15 amino acids. Trimming removed 4 bases from V and 4 bases from J, with 14 bases in between. The CDR3 DNA reads TGTGCCAGCAGCCCCGCCGGCAGAGAGAATCAGCCCCAGCATTTT. Translation gives CASSPAGRENQPQHF.

V and J are TRBV19 and TRBJ1-2; no reliable D call. The CDR3 runs to 14 residues. From germline, CDR1 is LNHDA and CDR2 SQIVND (reference sequence). The V gene lost 3 bases and the J gene lost 2 bases, with 10 bases spanning the gap. The CDR3 is CASSIDGLNYGYTF. For the CDR3, the DNA is TGTGCCAGTAGTATTGACGGTCTAAACTATGGCTACACCTTC.

The gene calls are TRBV7-9 and TRBJ1-2; 7 bases align to TRBD1. This CDR3 has 14 residues. Germline V CDR1 and CDR2: SEHNR, FQNEAQ (reference sequence). J gave up 8 bases and V 1 base, and 7 bases lay outside the gene matches. CDR3 coding DNA: TGTGCCAGCAGCTTAGATAGGACAGGCGGGGGCTACACCTTC. Translating it yields CASSLDRTGGGYTF.

V usage is TRBV7-2 and J usage is TRBJ2-1; 7 bases match TRBD1. Germline assignment: CDR1 SGHTA and CDR2 FQGNSA. This CDR3 has 15 amino acids. Trimming cost V 5 bases and J 6 bases; bases outside gene matches: 10. CDR3 residues: CASSPQTGFGNEQFF. Here the CDR3 DNA reads TGTGCCAGCAGCCCACAGACAGGGTTCGGCAATGAGCAGTTCTTC.

This clone appeared once. The CDR3 reads CASRKDRGFDNSNQPQHF. CDR3 DNA: TGTGCCAGCAGAAAGGACAGGGGCTTTGATAATAGCAATCAGCCCCAGCATTTT. The V and J genes are TRBV2 and TRBJ1-5; 9 positions agree with TRBD1. The V gene's germline CDR1 is SNHLY and CDR2 FYNNEI. With V trimmed by 6 bases and J by 0 bases, 12 bases remained unmatched. The length of the CDR3 is 18 residues.

This clone was seen a few times. This same CDR3 is encoded by further DNA sequences in the sample. The genes are TRBV19 and TRBJ1-4; TRBD1 is a possible D gene (5 bases). V lost 4 bases to trimming and J lost 0 bases, with 9 bases between them. CDR1 and CDR2 from the germline V gene are LNHDA and SQIVND (reference sequence). CDR3 length: 15 residues. This CDR3 is CASSTGTATNEKLFF. In DNA, the CDR3 is TGTGCCAGTAGTACCGGGACGGCAACTAATGAAAAACTGTTTTTT.

The chain is built from TRBV11-2 and TRBJ1-1; D gene unclear. Germline V gene sequence: CDR1 SGHAT, CDR2 FQNNGV. The V and J ends lost 3 bases and 2 bases respectively, with 7 bases between them. The CDR3 is 13 residues long. The CDR3: CASSFLPNTEAFF. The DNA of the CDR3 is TGTGCCAGCAGCTTTTTGCCCAACACTGAAGCTTTCTTT.

This clone has a handful of counts. The chain uses TRBV29-1 and TRBJ1-1; no reliable D call. Germline CDR1 and CDR2: SQVTM and ANQGSEA. The V end lost 1 base, the J end lost 7 bases, and 10 bases lay between the germline ends. CDR3 length equals 12 residues. CDR3 coding DNA: TGCAGCGTTGAAGTCATGGGAGGTGAAGCTTTCTTT. It specifies CSVEVMGGEAFF.

This clone was detected only a few times. The V gene is TRBV15, the J gene TRBJ2-3; no clear D. With 3 bases removed from V and 6 bases from J, the gap between germline ends came to 7 bases. Germline assignment: CDR1 LNHNV and CDR2 YYDKDF (reference sequence). The length of the CDR3 is 12 residues. The CDR3 DNA is TGTGCCACCAGCAGGAGTCAGGATACGCAGTATTTT. This gives the protein CATSRSQDTQYF.

DNA for the CDR3: TGTGCCAGCAGTTTATCGCCGGCAGGCCCACCGTATGGCTACACCTTC. This gives the protein CASSLSPAGPPYGYTF. This rearrangement joins TRBV27 to TRBJ1-2; D call uncertain. Trimming pared 0 bases from V and 5 bases from J, leaving 16 bases between. This CDR3 is built from 16 residues. CDR1 MNHEY and CDR2 SMNVEV come from the germline V gene (reference sequence).

The CDR3 sequence is CASSQGTGLQETQYF. CDR3 DNA sequence: TGCGCCAGCAGCCAAGGGACAGGTCTCCAAGAGACCCAGTACTTC. The chain recombines TRBV4-3 with TRBJ2-5, with 7 bases lining up with TRBD1. Per germline, CDR1 LGHNA and CDR2 YSLEER. Germline trimming cut 1 base from V and 1 base from J; bases unmatched to any gene: 3. The CDR3 spans 15 residues.

The V and J genes are TRBV7-9 and TRBJ2-5; 14 bases align to TRBD2. V lost 5 bases, J lost 3 bases, and 8 bases stayed unmatched. Germline V lookup: CDR1 SEHNR, CDR2 FQNEAQ (reference sequence). This CDR3 is built from 17 residues. CDR3 sequence: CASSTTSGGVWKETQYF. CDR3 coding DNA: TGTGCCAGCAGCACGACTAGCGGGGGGGTGTGGAAAGAGACCCAGTACTTC.